A single sample gave rise to the 30 T cell receptor beta chains below, sequenced in a study of response to subunit inactivated influenza vaccine. MiXCR was run by TCRdb on the RT-PCR reads, yielding one entry per CDR3 protein. The table includes some 600,000 distinct CDR3 sequences, less than 15% detected once. Sequencing was performed on PBMCs from blood, taken about 14 days before vaccination. The receptors originated from a man aged 50 or older who received an inactivated influenza vaccine.

The sample holds a few counts of this clonotype. The V gene is TRBV4-1, the J gene TRBJ2-7; the D is unclear. Looked up from germline, CDR1 is MGHRA and CDR2 is YSYEKL. Trimming took 4 bases from V and 2 from J, leaving 15 bases between them. The length of the CDR3 is 15 residues. In nucleotides, the CDR3 is TGCGCCAGCAGCCGGGCGGATGGCTCGCCCTACGAGCAGTACTTC. Protein product: CASSRADGSPYEQYF.

This chain links TRBV20-1 with TRBJ2-1; a possible D gene is TRBD1 (7 bases). V lost 0 bases and J lost 7, with 13 bases in between. The CDR3 contains 14 residues. CDR1 and CDR2 (germline): DFQATT, SNEGSKA (reference sequence). The CDR3 sequence: CSAREWDSGNEQFF. The DNA for the CDR3 is TGCAGTGCTAGAGAGTGGGACAGCGGGAATGAGCAGTTCTTC.

This clonotype was seen only a few times. The CDR3 here is CASSGGGSGTEAFF. DNA of the CDR3: TGCGCCAGCAGTGGTGGAGGGTCGGGCACTGAAGCTTTCTTT. This chain links TRBV5-1 with TRBJ1-1; D uncertain. Germline assignment: CDR1 SGHRS and CDR2 YFSETQ. V dropped 5 bases and J dropped 4 bases, with 15 bases sitting between them. The CDR3 totals 14 residues.

The chain joins TRBV29-1 to TRBJ2-3; 8 nucleotides match TRBD2. This CDR3 has 14 amino acids. Per the germline V gene, CDR1 is SQVTM and CDR2 is ANQGSEA. The V segment lost 4 bases and the J segment 1 base; nucleotides outside the gene matches: 4. The CDR3 loop is CSVGRGDRTDTQYF. The DNA of the CDR3 is TGCAGCGTTGGGCGGGGGGACCGCACAGATACGCAGTATTTT.

The chain links TRBV9 to TRBJ2-5, with TRBD1 matching over 7 bases. The CDR3 consists of 16 residues. The germline V gene has CDR1 SGDLS and CDR2 YYNGEE. Trimming removed 4 bases from V and 9 bases from J; junction bases left unmatched: 18. CDR3: CASSHSGQTFGAAQYF. The DNA of the CDR3 is TGTGCCAGCAGCCATTCGGGACAGACCTTCGGGGCGGCCCAGTACTTC.

This clonotype was observed a handful of times. The rearrangement uses TRBV2 and TRBJ2-1, with TRBD1 identical over 9 bases. The CDR3 loop spans 15 amino acids. V shed 8 bases and J 4 bases; nucleotides not matched to a gene: 9. The germline CDR1 and CDR2 sequences are SNHLY and FYNNEI. The CDR3 here is CASGKTGGPYNEQFF. For the CDR3, the DNA is TGTGCCAGCGGAAAGACAGGGGGACCTTACAATGAGCAGTTCTTC.

The chain links TRBV6-1 to TRBJ2-4; D might be TRBD1 or TRBD2, each matching 5 bases. The CDR3 consists of 13 residues. V lost 5 bases to trimming and J lost 7 bases, with 12 bases between them. Looked up from germline, CDR1 is MNHNS and CDR2 is SASEGT. The CDR3 DNA reads as TGTGCCAGCAGTCCAGGGCGAGGGAACATTCAGTACTTC. Residues: CASSPGRGNIQYF.

CDR3: CASSFTRNTEAFF. The CDR3 DNA is TGTGCCAGCAGTTTTACTAGGAACACTGAAGCTTTCTTT. The rearrangement joins TRBV12-3 or TRBV12-4 to TRBJ1-1; D unresolved. V lost 3 bases and J lost 1, with 6 bases in between. The CDR3 is 13 residues long.

This clonotype was recorded a few times. The chain carries TRBV10-3 and TRBJ1-2; TRBD1 matches 11 bases. The germline gives CDR1 ENHRY, CDR2 SYGVKD. This CDR3 has 15 amino acids. V shed 7 bases and J 1 base; nucleotides not matched to a gene: 5. Written as DNA, the CDR3 is TGTGCCATCACAAGGGGGACAGGGGGTAACTATGGCTACACCTTC. Its translation is CAITRGTGGNYGYTF.

This clonotype came up a few times. The genes are TRBV19 and TRBJ2-5, with unresolved D. Between the trimmed V and J ends, which lost 6 bases and 5 bases, there was a span of 19 bases. The length of the CDR3 is 15 residues. CDR1 and CDR2 from the germline V gene are LNHDA and SQIVND (reference sequence). The CDR3 sequence: CASSLYVVPRETQYF. DNA for the CDR3: TGTGCCAGTAGCCTTTACGTCGTGCCCAGGGAGACCCAGTACTTC.

The chain combines TRBV5-1 with TRBJ1-1; the D gene is possibly TRBD1 (5 bases). Trimming cost V 3 bases and J 4 bases, with 19 bases left between them. This CDR3 contains 16 residues. Germline V lookup: CDR1 SGHRS, CDR2 YFSETQ. The CDR3 nucleotides are TGCGCCAGCAGCTCCTCAGCGGACTCAAGGGGCACTGAAGCTTTCTTT. This encodes CASSSSADSRGTEAFF.

This clonotype was detected ten times or more. The chain recombines TRBV28 with TRBJ2-7; a weak D match, TRBD1 (6 bases). The CDR3 extends over 18 amino acids. Germline V lookup: CDR1 MDHEN, CDR2 SYDVKM. The ends were cut back, 1 base at V and 0 bases at J, with 19 bases in the middle. CDR3 sequence: CASSLSIGGQKRSYEQYF. Written as DNA, the CDR3 is TGTGCCAGCAGTTTATCTATCGGCGGACAGAAACGCTCCTACGAGCAGTACTTC.

CDR3 bases: TGTGCCAGCAGCTTACGCGGGATGCAATACAATGAGCAGTTCTTC. It is translated as CASSLRGMQYNEQFF. The rearrangement uses TRBV7-9 and TRBJ2-1; possible D gene TRBD2, 6 bases. With 2 bases removed from V and 4 bases from J, the gap between germline ends came to 12 bases. CDR3 length equals 15 residues. Germline loops: CDR1 SEHNR, CDR2 FQNEAQ (reference sequence).

This clonotype occurred a few times. The CDR3 here is CSAADRGPDTQYF. The CDR3 coding sequence is TGCAGCGCCGCGGACCGGGGGCCAGATACGCAGTATTTT. This chain uses TRBV29-1 with TRBJ2-3, with D perhaps assigned TRBD1 or TRBD2 (6 bases each). With 7 bases removed from V and 4 bases from J, the gap between germline ends came to 15 bases. Germline assignment: CDR1 SQVTM and CDR2 ANQGSEA. This CDR3 comprises 13 residues.

The chain has TRBV6-2 or TRBV6-3 and TRBJ2-5; 11 bases align to TRBD2. The CDR3 has 17 amino acids. The J segment lost 3 bases and the V segment lost 6 bases, leaving 12 bases of the junction unmatched. Germline assignment: CDR1 MNHEY and CDR2 SVGEGT. The CDR3 protein is CASRSATSGDRKETQYF. The CDR3 DNA is TGTGCCAGCAGGTCTGCGACTAGCGGGGACAGAAAAGAGACCCAGTACTTC.

The rearrangement joins TRBV4-1 to TRBJ1-1; D is unresolved. The V end lost 0 bases, the J end lost 4 bases, and 12 bases lay between the germline ends. Per the germline V gene, CDR1 is MGHRA and CDR2 is YSYEKL. The CDR3 is made up of 15 amino acids. Written as DNA, the CDR3 is TGCGCCAGCAGCCAAGATAGGGCCCCGGGCACTGAAGCTTTCTTT. Its translation: CASSQDRAPGTEAFF.

The chain joins TRBV20-1 to TRBJ2-7; a weak D match, TRBD1 (7 bases). V dropped 2 bases and J dropped 6 bases, with 17 bases sitting between them. The CDR3 consists of 14 residues. Germline V gene sequence: CDR1 DFQATT, CDR2 SNEGSKA (reference sequence). The CDR3 is CSARWVSGGFEQYF. The DNA for the CDR3 is TGCAGTGCTAGATGGGTGTCAGGGGGGTTCGAGCAGTACTTC.

The chain is built from TRBV14 and TRBJ2-5; no clear D gene. The CDR3 sequence is 13 residues long. Germline V gives CDR1 SGHDN, CDR2 FVKESK. V lost 1 base to trimming and J lost 5 bases, with 8 bases between them. The CDR3 DNA sequence: TGTGCCAGCAGCCAAGTGGTCCGGGAGACCCAGTACTTC. It specifies CASSQVVRETQYF.

This clonotype appeared a few times. The rearrangement joins TRBV5-1 to TRBJ2-3, with D perhaps matching TRBD2 (5 bases). The germline V gene encodes CDR1 SGHRS and CDR2 YFSETQ. CDR3 length: 14 amino acids. V gave up 7 bases and J gave up 1 base, with 13 bases separating them. The CDR3 is CASRFGERTDTQYF. DNA for the CDR3: TGCGCCAGCCGGTTTGGGGAGCGCACAGATACGCAGTATTTT.

The chain employs TRBV6-1 and TRBJ2-5, with D maybe TRBD2 (5 bases). The CDR3 is 15 amino acids. In germline, CDR1 is MNHNS, CDR2 SASEGT. The V end lost 6 bases, the J end lost 9 bases, and 23 bases lay between the germline ends. The CDR3 DNA reads as TGTGCCAGCAGCCAGACCCGGGATTCCCTGATCCCCCAGTACTTC. Translating gives CASSQTRDSLIPQYF.

This clonotype has just a few counts. The J gene is TRBJ2-7, the V gene TRBV7-8; TRBD1 aligns across 9 bases. V was clipped by 3 bases and J by 5 bases; unmatched bases: 8. The CDR3 covers 15 residues. Germline V gives CDR1 SGHVS, CDR2 FQNEAQ. CDR3 sequence (DNA): TGTGCCAGCAGCTTCCAACCGGGACAGGGCCACGAGCAGTACTTC. Translating gives CASSFQPGQGHEQYF.

This clonotype was seen a handful of times. This chain uses TRBV2 with TRBJ1-5, with TRBD1 as a possible D gene (5 bases). Per germline, CDR1 SNHLY and CDR2 FYNNEI. Trimming pared 4 bases from V and 1 base from J, leaving 14 bases between. There are 16 residues in the CDR3. The CDR3 is CASSGGNSRSNQPQHF. The CDR3 DNA reads TGTGCCAGCAGTGGGGGCAACTCGCGGAGCAATCAGCCCCAGCATTTT. Filled out from reference TRBV2 and TRBJ1-5, the complete variable domain reads EPEVTQTPSHQVTQMGQEVILRCVPISNHLYFYWYRQILGQKVEFLVSFYNNEISEKSEIFDDQFSVERPDGSNFTLKIRSTKLEDSAMYFCASSGGNSRSNQPQHFGDGTRLSIL.

This clonotype occurred a few times. V usage is TRBV30 and J usage is TRBJ1-1, with a weak D call TRBD1 (6 bases). V was cut by 0 bases and J by 0 bases, with 20 bases left in between. CDR1 is GTSNPN, CDR2 SVGIG, per germline (reference sequence). This CDR3 is built from 18 residues. CDR3 in DNA: TGTGCCTGGAGTGTCTATCTTGGGGGCCACCCCATGAACACTGAAGCTTTCTTT. The encoded protein is CAWSVYLGGHPMNTEAFF. Drawing the rest from reference TRBV30 and TRBJ1-1, the complete variable domain is SQTIHQWPATLVQPVGSPLSLECTVEGTSNPNLYWYRQAAGRGLQLLFYSVGIGQISSEVPQNLSASRPQDRQFILSSKKLLLSDSGFYLCAWSVYLGGHPMNTEAFFGQGTRLTVV.

J is TRBJ2-2 and V is TRBV29-1, with 10 nucleotides matching TRBD2. The CDR3 is 17 residues long. With V trimmed by 1 base and J by 7 bases, 12 bases remained unmatched. Germline CDR1 and CDR2: SQVTM and ANQGSEA. In DNA form, the CDR3 reads TGCAGCGTTGAAGGATCTAGCGGGAGAGGTTCCGTCGGGGAGCTGTTTTTT. Encoded protein: CSVEGSSGRGSVGELFF.

Ten or more counts support this clonotype. J is TRBJ2-1 and V is TRBV7-9; 8 nucleotides align to TRBD2. The J segment lost 6 bases and the V segment lost 4 bases, leaving 8 bases of the junction unmatched. The length of the CDR3 is 15 residues. Germline V lookup: CDR1 SEHNR, CDR2 FQNEAQ (reference sequence). CDR3 nucleotide sequence: TGTGCCAGCAGCTATAGCGGGATAGGGGTCAATGAGCAGTTCTTC. Amino acid sequence: CASSYSGIGVNEQFF.

This clonotype was recorded many times. The V gene is TRBV3-1, the J gene TRBJ2-6; TRBD1 matches 7 bases. Trimming cost V 2 bases and J 4 bases; bases outside gene matches: 11. This CDR3 spans 18 amino acids. CDR1 and CDR2 from the germline V gene are LGHDT and YNNKEL (reference sequence). This chain's CDR3 is CASSQLTGYLAGANVLTF. The CDR3 DNA reads TGTGCCAGCAGCCAATTGACAGGGTACCTCGCAGGGGCCAACGTCCTGACTTTC.

This clonotype came up a few times. The V gene is TRBV6-5, the J gene TRBJ1-4, with 7 nucleotides matching TRBD1. The V gene end was trimmed by 4 bases and the J gene end by 5 bases; junction bases not matched to a gene: 4. Germline V gene sequence: CDR1 MNHEY, CDR2 SVGAGI. CDR3 length: 14 amino acids. The CDR3 sequence: CASSSQGKNEKLFF. Here the CDR3 DNA reads TGTGCCAGCAGTTCACAGGGGAAGAATGAAAAACTGTTTTTT.

This clonotype has more than one count but fewer than ten. DNA of the CDR3: TGTGCCATCAGTTTGGGGGCTAGCACAGATACGCAGTATTTT. Protein sequence: CAISLGASTDTQYF. V is TRBV10-3 and J is TRBJ2-3, with D possibly being TRBD1 (6 bases). The V end was cut by 5 bases, the J end by 0 bases, with 9 bases between. Germline CDR1 and CDR2: ENHRY and SYGVKD. The CDR3 is 14 amino acids.

The table lists this clonotype with many counts. This chain's CDR3 is CATSDRTSRETQYF. CDR3 in DNA: TGTGCCACCAGTGATCGGACATCCAGAGAGACCCAGTACTTC. The rearrangement uses TRBV24-1 and TRBJ2-5; possibly TRBD1 for D (5 bases). Deletions cut 3 bases from V and 4 bases from J, with 11 bases between. From germline, CDR1 is KGHDR and CDR2 SFDVKD. The CDR3 contains 14 residues.

This clonotype was observed at least ten times. The chain combines TRBV10-3 with TRBJ2-7; D is unclear. CDR3 length equals 12 residues. The V and J ends lost 2 bases and 2 bases respectively, with 4 bases between them. Germline loops: CDR1 ENHRY, CDR2 SYGVKD. CDR3 protein: CAISETAYEQYF. DNA of the CDR3: TGTGCCATCAGTGAGACCGCCTACGAGCAGTACTTC.